One and the same sample provided the 27 T cell receptor beta chains below, sequenced in a study of control samples from healthy donors and cancer patients. Only in-frame clones appear in the TCRdb table, and some are missing; sequencing was by immunoSEQ multiplex PCR. The sample carries some 200,000 clones, 91% recorded once. Specimen: blood. All receptors come from a woman aged 25 to 39 in good health.

A note on this clone: This sample includes further DNA sequences coding for the same CDR3. The chain employs TRBV19 and TRBJ2-6; D is unresolved. Trimming pared 3 bases from V and 1 base from J, leaving 7 bases between. The CDR3 has 15 residues. The V gene's germline CDR1 is LNHDA and CDR2 SQIVND (reference sequence). The CDR3 sequence is CASSIRGSGANVLTF. CDR3 coding DNA: TGTGCCAGTAGTATCCGTGGGTCTGGGGCCAACGTCCTGACTTTC.

The V call is TRBV6-5, the J call TRBJ2-2; 8 bases fit TRBD2. The CDR3 runs to 15 residues. Trimming at V came to 6 bases and at J to 5 bases, leaving 8 bases not matched to a gene. The V gene's germline CDR1 is MNHEY and CDR2 SVGAGI. DNA for the CDR3: TGTGCCAGCAGCGTAGCGGGGACGCTTACCGGGGAGCTGTTTTTT. Amino acids: CASSVAGTLTGELFF.

Here the CDR3 reads CASSDLAGGPDTQYF. CDR3 coding DNA: TGTGCCAGCAGTGACCTAGCGGGGGGCCCAGATACGCAGTATTTT. This chain links TRBV6-4 with TRBJ2-3, with 11 bases aligning to TRBD2. CDR3 length equals 15 residues. Germline-derived CDR1 and CDR2 are MRHNA and SNTAGT. J gave up 4 bases and V 2 bases, and 2 bases lay outside the gene matches.

V is TRBV19 and J is TRBJ1-5; 8 bases align to TRBD1. The germline V gene has CDR1 LNHDA and CDR2 SQIVND (reference sequence). The V gene end was trimmed by 4 bases and the J gene end by 0 bases; junction bases not matched to a gene: 2. CDR3 length: 15 amino acids. The CDR3 loop reads CASSTGGGSNQPQHF. CDR3 DNA sequence: TGTGCCAGTAGTACAGGGGGCGGTAGCAATCAGCCCCAGCATTTT.

This clone was seen more than once but under ten times. The chain uses TRBV11-3 and TRBJ2-2; D is perhaps TRBD2 (5 bases). CDR3 size: 14 residues. V was clipped by 2 bases and J by 6 bases, with 10 bases between them. Germline V gene sequence: CDR1 SGHNT, CDR2 YENEEA. CDR3 region: CASSLSGYAGELFF. The DNA for the CDR3 is TGTGCCAGCAGCTTATCGGGGTACGCCGGGGAGCTGTTTTTT.

The J gene is TRBJ2-7, the V gene TRBV6-5; D is ambiguous. The CDR3 runs 15 residues. V shed 2 bases and J shed 0 bases, with 11 bases lying between them. Germline V gene lookup returns CDR1 MNHEY and CDR2 SVGAGI. The CDR3 DNA follows: TGTGCCAGCAGTTACAGAGGCGATAGCTCCTACGAGCAGTACTTC. The encoded protein is CASSYRGDSSYEQYF.

This clone was seen only once. Here the CDR3 DNA reads TGTGCCAGCAGTTCGACCTCCAGCGGGAGGGGGTACAATGAGCAGTTCTTC. Residues: CASSSTSSGRGYNEQFF. The rearrangement links TRBV27 to TRBJ2-1; TRBD2 agrees at 10 bases. From germline, CDR1 is MNHEY and CDR2 SMNVEV (reference sequence). Losses at the gene ends were 4 bases for V and 4 bases for J; bases not matched to a gene: 10. The CDR3 contains 17 residues.

This clone was picked up one time. In DNA, the CDR3 is TGTGCCAGCAGCCAAGACGGGATCTATGGCTACACCTTC. Translated, it gives CASSQDGIYGYTF. The gene calls are TRBV3-1 (or the pseudogene TRBV3-2) and TRBJ1-2; D is ambiguous. V lost 0 bases, J lost 4 bases, and 6 bases lay in between. CDR3 size: 13 residues. Germline V gene sequence: CDR1 LGHDT, CDR2 YNNKEL (reference sequence).

This clone was seen more than once but under ten times. This sequence joins TRBV15 and TRBJ2-7; 12 bases line up with TRBD2. Germline V CDR1 and CDR2: LNHNV, YYDKDF (reference sequence). V was clipped by 1 base and J by 2 bases; unmatched bases: 3. The CDR3 has 16 amino acids. This CDR3 reads CATSRVGLAGPYEQYF. The CDR3 nucleotides are TGTGCCACCAGCAGAGTTGGACTAGCGGGGCCCTACGAGCAGTACTTC.

The chain couples TRBV7-3 to TRBJ2-1; D possibly corresponds to TRBD2 (6 bases). Germline lookup yields CDR1 SGHTA and CDR2 FQGTGA. The CDR3 consists of 14 residues. V shed 3 bases and J shed 5 bases, with 11 bases lying between them. In DNA form, the CDR3 reads TGTGCCAGCAGCTTGGAGGGCCGGAACAATGAGCAGTTCTTC. It specifies CASSLEGRNNEQFF.

With respect to this clone: The sample has other DNA sequences that encode this CDR3 too. The chain combines TRBV28 with TRBJ2-2; D gene unclear. This CDR3 contains 12 residues. Germline V gene data show CDR1 as MDHEN and CDR2 as SYDVKM. Trimming took off 2 bases at V and 5 bases at J, with 3 bases between the two ends. The CDR3 bases are TGTGCCAGCAGTTTAAGGACCGGGGAGCTGTTTTTT. Its protein is CASSLRTGELFF.

The chain is built from TRBV6-6 and TRBJ1-1, with TRBD1 matching over 7 bases. V trimming: 6 bases; J trimming: 5 bases; junction bases outside the gene matches: 12. The CDR3 has 15 residues. CDR1 and CDR2 from the germline V gene are MNHNY and SVGAGI (reference sequence). The CDR3 protein is CASRDEPGGWTEAFF. DNA for the CDR3: TGTGCCAGCAGGGACGAACCAGGGGGTTGGACTGAAGCTTTCTTT.

This chain connects TRBV5-4 to TRBJ1-6; 10 bases fit TRBD1. Germline assignment: CDR1 SGHNT and CDR2 YYREEE (reference sequence). J was trimmed by 8 bases and V by 3 bases; bases with no gene match: 2. The CDR3 is 14 residues long. The CDR3 coding sequence is TGTGCCAGCAGCTCCGGGACAGGGGATTCACCCCTCCACTTT. Protein sequence: CASSSGTGDSPLHF.

V usage is TRBV4-1 and J usage is TRBJ2-5, with 10 bases matching TRBD2. Trimming removed 1 base from V and 7 bases from J; junction bases left unmatched: 6. The CDR3 has 15 residues. The V gene's germline CDR1 is MGHRA and CDR2 YSYEKL. CDR3 loop: CASSQGLAGVGTQYF. The CDR3 DNA sequence: TGCGCCAGCAGCCAAGGGCTAGCGGGAGTCGGGACCCAGTACTTC.

This rearrangement joins TRBV12-3 or TRBV12-4 to TRBJ2-5, with D unclear. This CDR3 has 13 residues. Trimming left V 3 bases short and J 3 bases short, with 8 bases between. In nucleotides, the CDR3 is TGTGCCAGCAGTTTCACTTATAAAGAGACCCAGTACTTC. It yields the protein CASSFTYKETQYF.

This clone was recorded only once. The genes are TRBV10-3 and TRBJ1-2; TRBD1 agrees at 7 bases. CDR3 length: 15 amino acids. J lost 4 bases, V lost 7 bases, and 12 bases had no gene match. Germline V gives CDR1 ENHRY, CDR2 SYGVKD. Written as DNA, the CDR3 is TGTGCCATCACTGACCCGGACAGGCTGGGCTATGGCTACACCTTC. This translates into CAITDPDRLGYGYTF.

The chain uses TRBV9 and TRBJ1-1; tentative D call: TRBD1 (6 bases). The CDR3 runs to 13 residues. V was shortened by 3 bases and J by 4 bases, with 10 bases between the two germline ends. Germline CDR1 and CDR2: SGDLS and YYNGEE. The CDR3 loop reads CASSATGSTEAFF. CDR3 sequence (DNA): TGTGCCAGCAGCGCCACAGGGAGCACTGAAGCTTTCTTT.

The chain combines TRBV11-3 with TRBJ1-2, with a possible D match to TRBD1 (5 bases). This CDR3 comprises 13 residues. Germline CDR1 is SGHNT and CDR2 is YENEEA. Trimming shortened V by 5 bases and J by 2 bases, and 9 bases separated the two germline ends. The CDR3 nucleotides are TGTGCCAGCAGCCCGGGACCGAACTATGGCTACACCTTC. Translated: CASSPGPNYGYTF.

Details on this clone: This sample also contains other DNA sequences that code for the same CDR3. The chain has TRBV18 and TRBJ1-2; D gene unclear. The V gene lost 0 bases and the J gene lost 1 base, with 9 bases spanning the gap. Germline V gene lookup returns CDR1 KGHSH and CDR2 LQKENI. The CDR3 covers 15 residues. The CDR3 nucleotides are TGTGCCAGCTCACCACCCGGACGCGGTAACTATGGCTACACCTTC. Its protein product is CASSPPGRGNYGYTF.

J is TRBJ1-2 and V is TRBV6-2 or TRBV6-3, with D possibly being TRBD1 (6 bases). The V gene's germline CDR1 is MNHEY and CDR2 SVGEGT. V dropped 4 bases and J dropped 4 bases, with 7 bases sitting between them. This CDR3 contains 12 residues. The CDR3 DNA reads TGTGCCAGCAGTTCGGACAGCTATGGCTACACCTTC. It codes for CASSSDSYGYTF.

This sequence joins TRBV28 and TRBJ1-1; unclear D gene. The CDR3 has 13 amino acids. Germline CDR1 reads MDHEN; CDR2 reads SYDVKM. V lost 6 bases and J lost 6, with 14 bases in between. The CDR3 is CASRPEDGPEAFF. The CDR3 nucleotides are TGTGCCAGCAGACCTGAAGACGGACCTGAAGCTTTCTTT.

The chain is built from TRBV28 and TRBJ2-4, with D possibly being TRBD2 (7 bases). The CDR3 runs 17 residues. Germline assignment: CDR1 MDHEN and CDR2 SYDVKM. Trimming left V 1 base short and J 0 bases short, with 13 bases between. CDR3 protein: CASSLLGGTLAKNIQYF. DNA for the CDR3: TGTGCCAGCAGTTTATTGGGAGGGACATTAGCCAAAAACATTCAGTACTTC. The full variable domain, its missing parts supplied by reference TRBV28 and TRBJ2-4, is DVKVTQSSRYLVKRTGEKVFLECVQDMDHENMFWYRQDPGLGLRLIYFSYDVKMKEKGDIPEGYSVSREKKERFSLILESASTNQTSMYLCASSLLGGTLAKNIQYFGAGTRLSVL.

The chain links TRBV24-1 to TRBJ2-1; 8 bases match TRBD2. CDR1 is KGHDR and CDR2 is SFDVKD in the germline V gene. The CDR3 runs to 16 residues. V trimming: 2 bases; J trimming: 6 bases; junction bases outside the gene matches: 8. The CDR3 protein is CATSDSKRGPGNEQFF. In DNA form, the CDR3 reads TGTGCCACCAGTGATTCCAAGCGGGGGCCGGGCAATGAGCAGTTCTTC.

J is TRBJ2-7 and V is TRBV12-3 or TRBV12-4, with 10 nucleotides matching TRBD1. V lost 6 bases, J lost 6 bases, and 5 bases stayed unmatched. This CDR3 spans 13 amino acids. The CDR3 sequence is CASSLTGGGEQYF. CDR3 sequence (DNA): TGTGCCAGCAGCCTGACAGGGGGCGGCGAGCAGTACTTC.

This chain connects TRBV3-1 (or the pseudogene TRBV3-2) to TRBJ1-6, with 7 nucleotides matching TRBD1. Germline CDR1 is LGHDT and CDR2 is YNNKEL (reference sequence). CDR3 length equals 14 residues. V was pared by 4 bases and J by 11 bases, with 8 bases of the junction left unmatched. Here the CDR3 reads CASSPTRGLPPLHF. The CDR3 DNA sequence: TGTGCCAGCAGCCCCACTAGGGGGCTCCCACCCCTCCACTTT.

The chain joins TRBV2 to TRBJ2-1, with 10 bases fitting TRBD2. V dropped 6 bases and J dropped 7; count of bases not matched to a gene: 3. The CDR3 consists of 13 residues. Germline V CDR1 and CDR2: SNHLY, FYNNEI. CDR3 sequence: CASRGLASNEQFF. CDR3 in DNA: TGTGCCAGCAGGGGACTAGCGTCGAATGAGCAGTTCTTC.

V gene TRBV21-1 combines with J gene TRBJ1-1. TRBV21-1 represents a pseudogene. The CDR3 runs 14 residues. CDR3 amino acids: CASSKGGQAVEAFF. CDR3 in DNA: TGTGCCAGCAGCAAAGGAGGGCAGGCAGTCGAAGCTTTCTTT.